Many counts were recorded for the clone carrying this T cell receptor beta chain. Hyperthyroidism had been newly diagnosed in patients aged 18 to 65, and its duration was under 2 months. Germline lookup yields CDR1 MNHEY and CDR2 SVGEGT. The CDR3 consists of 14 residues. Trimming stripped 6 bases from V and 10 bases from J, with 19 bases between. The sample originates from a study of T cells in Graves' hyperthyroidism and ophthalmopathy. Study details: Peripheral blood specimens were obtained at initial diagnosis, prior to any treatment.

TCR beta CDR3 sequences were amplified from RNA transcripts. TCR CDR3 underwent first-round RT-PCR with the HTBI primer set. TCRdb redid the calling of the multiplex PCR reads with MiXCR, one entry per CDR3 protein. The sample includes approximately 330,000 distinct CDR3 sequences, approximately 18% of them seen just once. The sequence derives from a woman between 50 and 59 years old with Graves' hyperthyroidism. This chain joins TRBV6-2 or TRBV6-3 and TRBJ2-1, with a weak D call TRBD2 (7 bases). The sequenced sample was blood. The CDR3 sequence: CASSKRGGREEQFF. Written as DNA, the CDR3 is TGTGCCAGCAGCAAGAGGGGGGGACGGGAAGAGCAGTTCTTC.